The subject of this entry is one TCR beta chain. Once RNA had been extracted, it was reverse transcribed into cDNA to act as the sequencing template. Profiling relied on immunoSEQ multiplex PCR, and the TCRdb table lists in-frame clones only, not all of them. The sample carries about 97,000 clones, 35% to 45% recorded once. This entry comes from a study of CD8+ T cells in alopecia areata. Sequencing was performed on CD4+ T cells sorted from blood. This clonotype was sampled from a human donor with alopecia areata.

CDR3 in amino acids: CSVENSTNTEAFF. The CDR3 coding sequence is TGCAGCGTTGAGAATTCGACCAACACTGAAGCTTTCTTT. This chain joins TRBV29-1 and TRBJ1-1; D call uncertain. From germline, CDR1 is SQVTM and CDR2 ANQGSEA. The CDR3 has 13 amino acids. V was trimmed by 3 bases and J by 2 bases, leaving 10 bases between them.